The clone carrying this TCR beta chain was seen ten or more times. Antigen specificity is unknown. Libraries of TCR beta came from iRepertoire HTBI primers plus Arm-PCR of CDR3 regions. Using its own MiXCR run on the multiplex PCR reads, TCRdb lists one record per CDR3 protein. In the table there are 350,000 to 500,000 distinct CDR3 sequences, about 21% of which are singletons. Time point noted: persistent/refractory GD, antithyroid drugs over 5 years with positive TRAb. RNA isolated from PBMCs was used to make the TCR library. A roughly 10-milliliter sample of peripheral blood was drawn into EDTA tubes. This sample stems from a study of regulatory T cells in long-lasting Graves disease. Points from the study as a whole: Exclusively peripheral blood, rather than thyroid tissue, was studied. Persistent disease was characterized by preferential usage of TRBV28, TRBJ1-2 and TRBJ2-5. Among persistent patients, a larger number of public clonotypes were shared (about 2,800) than among newly diagnosed patients (under 1,000).

CDR3 length equals 15 residues. Germline V CDR1 and CDR2: SNHLY, FYNNEI. The V segment lost 7 bases and the J segment 6 bases; nucleotides outside the gene matches: 14. The V gene is TRBV2, the J gene TRBJ1-1, with TRBD1 identical over 7 bases. The specimen comprised peripheral blood mononuclear cells (PBMCs), sampled when the disease was refractory, from a patient treated with antithyroid drugs. The sequence was collected from a female donor with Graves disease. The CDR3 protein is CASKGTATGDSEAFF. For the CDR3, the DNA is TGTGCCAGCAAAGGGACGGCTACAGGGGATTCTGAAGCTTTCTTT.